The 21 T cell receptor beta chains presented below share a single source sample, sequenced in a study of radiation and T cells in renal cell carcinoma. Treatment meaning: 15 Gy SBRT to primary tumor, nephrectomy 4 weeks later. Measured with immunoSEQ multiplex PCR; TCRdb has only the in-frame clones, and not every one. The data hold over 15,000 clones, with roughly 58% observed a single time. The sample consisted of tumor tissue, taken from a patient whose treatment included radiotherapy and nephrectomy. The receptor set was obtained from a middle-aged man with renal cell carcinoma.

This sequence joins TRBV19 and TRBJ2-2, with 7 positions matching TRBD1. CDR1 LNHDA and CDR2 SQIVND come from the germline V gene (reference sequence). This CDR3 region has 14 residues. V was pared by 4 bases and J by 4 bases, with 3 bases of the junction left unmatched. The CDR3 DNA is TGTGCCAGTAGTAAACAGGGGCGCACCGGGGAGCTGTTTTTT. The encoded protein is CASSKQGRTGELFF.

This clone was detected only a few times. The chain links TRBV4-1 to TRBJ1-3; 7 bases line up with TRBD1. Germline values: CDR1 MGHRA, CDR2 YSYEKL. V shed 7 bases, J shed 4 bases, and the junction held 7 bases outside the gene matches. CDR3 length: 14 amino acids. The CDR3 bases are TGCGCCAGCACGGCGACAGGGTCAGGAAACACCATATATTTT. This gives the protein CASTATGSGNTIYF.

This chain links TRBV11-1 with TRBJ2-3, with a weak D call TRBD1 (6 bases). Germline assignment: CDR1 SGHAT and CDR2 FQDESV (reference sequence). The CDR3 has 15 residues. The V end lost 5 bases, the J end lost 4 bases, and 16 bases lay between the germline ends. CDR3 DNA sequence: TGTGCCAGCAGCCCCCGGAAGGGGGTCTCAGATACGCAGTATTTT. This codes for CASSPRKGVSDTQYF.

The gene calls are TRBV5-1 and TRBJ2-2; D gene ambiguous. CDR3 length equals 14 residues. Deletions cut 1 base from V and 6 bases from J, with 10 bases between. Per the germline V gene, CDR1 is SGHRS and CDR2 is YFSETQ. CDR3 residues: CASSLLPGAGELFF. CDR3 nucleotides: TGCGCCAGCAGCTTGCTGCCTGGGGCCGGGGAGCTGTTTTTT.

This rearrangement joins TRBV30 to TRBJ2-5, with D possibly matching TRBD2 (5 bases). V was shortened by 4 bases and J by 5 bases, with 17 bases between the two germline ends. Germline CDR1 and CDR2: GTSNPN and SVGIG (reference sequence). The CDR3 covers 14 residues. The CDR3 region is CAWTPGDSGETQYF. The CDR3 DNA reads TGTGCCTGGACCCCCGGGGATTCGGGGGAGACCCAGTACTTC. The variable domain in full, with the rest retrieved from reference TRBV30 and TRBJ2-5, is SQTIHQWPATLVQPVGSPLSLECTVEGTSNPNLYWYRQAAGRGLQLLFYSVGIGQISSEVPQNLSASRPQDRQFILSSKKLLLSDSGFYLCAWTPGDSGETQYFGPGTRLLVL.

The genes are TRBV4-1 and TRBJ1-5; D gene uncertain. The CDR3 runs 17 residues. Germline values: CDR1 MGHRA, CDR2 YSYEKL. V was clipped by 0 bases and J by 1 base, with 13 bases between them. The CDR3 is CASSQESPAGSNQPQHF. The CDR3 DNA is TGCGCCAGCAGCCAAGAATCCCCTGCGGGAAGCAATCAGCCCCAGCATTTT.

V gene TRBV2 combines with J gene TRBJ2-3; TRBD2 is a possible D gene (6 bases). The CDR3 totals 14 residues. V dropped 8 bases and J dropped 4 bases, with 16 bases sitting between them. Germline V gene sequence: CDR1 SNHLY, CDR2 FYNNEI. The CDR3 DNA reads TGTGCCAGCCTACTAGCCAGTTCCGCAGATACGCAGTATTTT. This gives the protein CASLLASSADTQYF.

J is TRBJ1-5 and V is TRBV7-6, with D possibly TRBD1 on 6 matching bases. The V end was cut by 5 bases, the J end by 4 bases, with 12 bases between. This CDR3 region has 14 residues. Germline assignment: CDR1 SGHVS and CDR2 FNYEAQ. CDR3 protein: CASSPTGGNQPQHF. The CDR3 nucleotides are TGTGCCAGCAGCCCGACAGGCGGAAATCAGCCCCAGCATTTT. Looking up the rest from reference TRBV7-6 and TRBJ1-5 gives the full variable domain: GAGVSQSPRYKVTKRGQDVALRCDPISGHVSLYWYRQALGQGPEFLTYFNYEAQQDKSGLPNDRFSAERPEGSISTLTIQRTEQRDSAMYRCASSPTGGNQPQHFGDGTRLSIL.

This chain connects TRBV27 to TRBJ1-2, with TRBD1 matching 9 bases. Germline V gene lookup returns CDR1 MNHEY and CDR2 SMNVEV (reference sequence). The CDR3 loop spans 15 amino acids. J gave up 4 bases and V 6 bases, and 9 bases lay outside the gene matches. The CDR3 loop is CASSSPGQGTYGYTF. In DNA form, the CDR3 reads TGTGCCAGCAGCTCACCGGGACAGGGCACCTATGGCTACACCTTC.

The table lists this clone with a few counts. The J gene is TRBJ1-2, the V gene TRBV6-5; 8 bases align to TRBD1. The CDR3 runs 13 residues. J was trimmed by 2 bases and V by 8 bases; bases with no gene match: 4. Germline assignment: CDR1 MNHEY and CDR2 SVGAGI. In DNA, the CDR3 is TGTGCCAGCGGACAGGGAACGAACTATGGCTACACCTTC. It encodes CASGQGTNYGYTF.

This clone came up once. The rearrangement uses TRBV23-1 and TRBJ2-7; 9 nucleotides align to TRBD1. TRBV23-1 is sorted into the ORF group, with uncertain function. J gave up 2 bases and V 1 base, and 0 bases lay outside the gene matches. The CDR3 totals 14 residues. The CDR3 spells CASSQYRGPYEQYF. The CDR3 DNA follows: TGCGCCAGCAGTCAATACAGGGGGCCCTACGAGCAGTACTTC.

The gene calls are TRBV6-5 and TRBJ1-2; D is uncertain. CDR3 length: 14 residues. Germline V gene lookup returns CDR1 MNHEY and CDR2 SVGAGI. Trimming shortened V by 5 bases and J by 7 bases, and 17 bases separated the two germline ends. The CDR3 loop is CASSELKDRAGYTF. CDR3 bases: TGTGCCAGCAGTGAATTGAAAGACCGTGCTGGCTACACCTTC.

V usage is TRBV7-9 and J usage is TRBJ2-7; 12 nucleotides line up with TRBD2. This CDR3 contains 15 residues. Germline CDR1 reads SEHNR; CDR2 reads FQNEAQ (reference sequence). V was pared by 5 bases and J by 4 bases, with 6 bases of the junction left unmatched. CDR3 in amino acids: CASSQLAGGPYEQYF. For the CDR3, the DNA is TGTGCCAGCAGCCAGCTAGCGGGAGGGCCGTACGAGCAGTACTTC.

The sample holds a few counts of this clone. Within the sample, other DNA sequences also encode this same CDR3. The rearrangement uses TRBV2 and TRBJ1-1; D not resolved. V was shortened by 4 bases and J by 8 bases, with 5 bases between the two germline ends. This CDR3 has 10 residues. In germline, CDR1 is SNHLY, CDR2 FYNNEI. The CDR3 DNA sequence: TGTGCCAGCAGTGTAGGGGAAGCTTTCTTT. Its translation: CASSVGEAFF.

This chain links TRBV1 with TRBJ1-1. TRBV1 is termed a pseudogene. The CDR3 has 16 amino acids. CDR3 sequence reads: CTSSNQTGRVGTEAFF. Here the CDR3 DNA reads TGCACCAGCAGCAACCAAACAGGGAGGGTCGGAACTGAAGCTTTCTTT.

The chain couples TRBV19 to TRBJ1-1; D call uncertain. This CDR3 has 15 amino acids. CDR1 is LNHDA, CDR2 SQIVND, per germline (reference sequence). V was clipped by 7 bases and J by 0 bases, with 15 bases between them. The CDR3 is CASNLGSGLNTEAFF. CDR3 in DNA: TGTGCCAGTAATTTGGGCAGCGGGTTGAACACTGAAGCTTTCTTT.

This chain connects TRBV9 to TRBJ2-1; 7 bases line up with TRBD1. This CDR3 comprises 14 residues. CDR1 and CDR2 from the germline V gene are SGDLS and YYNGEE. V was clipped by 6 bases and J by 3 bases; unmatched bases: 6. Written as DNA, the CDR3 is TGTGCCAGCAATCAGGGGGATAGCTACAATGAGCAGTTCTTC. Its translation is CASNQGDSYNEQFF.

The chain combines TRBV20-1 with TRBJ2-5; possible D gene TRBD1, 5 bases. The germline CDR1 and CDR2 sequences are DFQATT and SNEGSKA (reference sequence). The CDR3 runs 11 residues. V lost 5 bases and J 9 bases, leaving 13 bases between the germline ends. CDR3 DNA: TGCAGTGCTGAGAAGACAGTGTCCCAGTACTTC. Translating it yields CSAEKTVSQYF.

The chain couples TRBV14 to TRBJ2-1, with 8 bases matching TRBD2. Per germline, CDR1 SGHDN and CDR2 FVKESK. The V segment lost 4 bases and the J segment 8 bases; nucleotides outside the gene matches: 10. This CDR3 contains 15 residues. The CDR3 spells CASSLPGAGGDEQFF. In DNA form, the CDR3 reads TGTGCCAGCAGCCTCCCAGGGGCGGGGGGAGATGAGCAGTTCTTC.

The chain combines TRBV6-6 with TRBJ1-1; tentatively, D is TRBD1 (5 bases). Trimming pared 6 bases from V and 8 bases from J, leaving 19 bases between. The CDR3 is made up of 14 amino acids. CDR1 and CDR2 (germline): MNHNY, SVGAGI (reference sequence). CDR3 amino acids: CASSPGRRGAEAFF. CDR3 DNA sequence: TGTGCCAGCAGCCCGGGACGGAGGGGAGCCGAAGCTTTCTTT.

V and J are TRBV2 and TRBJ2-1; D is unresolved. Trimming left V 6 bases short and J 9 bases short, with 12 bases between. The CDR3 covers 12 residues. Per germline, CDR1 SNHLY and CDR2 FYNNEI. CDR3 in DNA: TGTGCCAGCAGGCCTGGACGTCGTGAGCAGTTCTTC. This encodes CASRPGRREQFF.